A selection of T cell receptor beta chains follows, all from one sample in a study of monozygotic twins with inflammatory bowel disease. TCRdb reprocessed the 5' RACE reads, keeping one entry per CDR3 protein, no DNA. The sample's table shows about 300,000 distinct CDR3 sequences. Material for sequencing was blood. Receptor source: a human donor with ulcerative colitis or Crohn's disease, or a healthy co-twin of an affected twin (not recorded which). The CDR3 runs from the conserved cysteine through the conserved F or W.

>TRBJ2-7|TRBV20-1
CSARDGQGPTYEQYF
>TRBJ2-5|TRBV12-3/TRBV12-4
CASSFSQGIETQYF
>TRBJ2-2|TRBV9
CASSKRGTGELFF
>TRBJ1-1|TRBV7-2
CASSLQGGLKSTEAFF
>TRBJ2-1|TRBV9
CASSPRGAPGDEQFF
>TRBJ2-1|TRBV7-9
CASSLDSASSYNEQFF
>TRBJ2-2|TRBV7-3
CASSPHLSGGPTGELFF
>TRBJ2-1|TRBV12-3/TRBV12-4
CASSPRLGVSYNEQFF
>TRBJ1-5|TRBV27
CASRDTGANQPQHF
>TRBJ2-7|TRBV20-1
CSATMTSGSSYEQYF
>TRBJ2-7|TRBV7-2
CASSLADLAGMYEQYF
>TRBJ2-7|TRBV10-1
CASSDTASLTYEQYF
>TRBJ1-4|TRBV28
CASSPRLIQLFF
>TRBJ1-5|TRBV6-4
CASSESRGQPQHF
>TRBJ1-2|TRBV7-2
CASSFGTVNYGYTF
>TRBJ2-7|TRBV10-3
CAISDLPGQEQYF
>TRBJ1-3|TRBV5-5
CASSSYAGGGNTIYF
>TRBJ1-5|TRBV20-1
CSARQGVFNQPQHF
>TRBJ2-5|TRBV29-1
CSILQGQETQYF
>TRBJ2-7|TRBV7-9
CASSFWTGVSEQYF
>TRBJ2-2|TRBV28
CASSLWRLAGGPGELFF
>TRBJ2-1|TRBV10-3
CAISNDGTSGYYNEQFF
>TRBJ1-5|TRBV24-1
CATSEAGQRGPQHF
>TRBJ2-7|TRBV7-2
CASSLGTNVYEQYF
>TRBJ2-7|TRBV5-1
CASSVSPGRTYEQYF
>TRBJ1-3|TRBV5-1
CASSSHGDSGNTIYF
>TRBJ2-3|TRBV2
CASSPRTSFTDTQYF
>TRBJ1-5|TRBV6-2/TRBV6-3
CASRNQGIQPQHF
>TRBJ2-6|TRBV24-1
CATSDIGAGANVLTF
>TRBJ1-3|TRBV10-2
CASEGEGGGNTIYF
>TRBJ1-1|TRBV5-1
CASSMDRVNTEAFF
>TRBJ2-5|TRBV12-3/TRBV12-4
CASSPSGRAGGQETQYF
>TRBJ1-2|TRBV29-1
CSVEESQFYGYTF
>TRBJ1-4|TRBV5-1
CASSLDGGPTNEKLFF
>TRBJ1-1|TRBV20-1
CSARDLLFQREAFF
>TRBJ1-3|TRBV12-3/TRBV12-4
CASRSTDSGNTIYF
>TRBJ1-5|TRBV6-1
CASSQGARRNQPQHF
>TRBJ1-1|TRBV7-9
CASSLAKGNTEAFF
>TRBJ2-6|TRBV11-2
CASSLLVGVARSGANVLTF
>TRBJ2-1|TRBV27
CASSLYQTGNEQFF
>TRBJ1-1|TRBV5-5
CASSLNAGGRYTEAFF
>TRBJ2-5|TRBV20-1
CSASRAGAGQETQYF
>TRBJ2-3|TRBV5-1
CASSSTSGDTHQYF
>TRBJ1-1|TRBV30
CAWTVRVGQTLNTEAFF
>TRBJ2-2|TRBV10-3
CAISELAGDTGELFF
>TRBJ2-7|TRBV5-1
CASSFDSTSYEQYF
>TRBJ2-3|TRBV7-9
CASSAPGLETDTQYF
>TRBJ1-3|TRBV20-1
CSALGASGNTIYF
>TRBJ2-7|TRBV28
CASWGQGPYEQYF
>TRBJ2-1|TRBV7-6
CASSSRLGTGYNEQFF
>TRBJ2-5|TRBV7-9
CASSSKQGYETQYF